This TCR beta chain was captured in a study of blood T cell repertoires in COVID-19. Background on the study: The study drew acute and convalescent COVID-19 samples from the United States, Italy and Spain. PBMCs, B-cell-depleted T cells, or T cells provided the cDNA or gDNA that made up the material.

Source study methods: Reference gene primer amplification gave nucleated cell count estimates. Sequencing used immunoSEQ multiplex PCR; TCRdb keeps in-frame clones, though not all of them. That table supplies the V and J calls and clone size; D and trimming were determined from the DNA. The data show fewer than 130,000 clones, with roughly 85% seen just once and 2% to 2.5% held by the top ten. Germline CDR1 reads MNHNS; CDR2 reads SASEGT. The V and J ends lost 0 bases and 9 bases respectively, with 14 bases between them. The CDR3 is made up of 14 amino acids. The chain combines TRBV6-1 with TRBJ1-1; D remains unclear. Source material: peripheral blood. The clonotype comes from a human donor in a cohort sampled during active COVID-19. The chain's CDR3 is CASSEAGRDSKAFF. CDR3 DNA sequence: TGTGCCAGCAGTGAAGCTGGCCGGGATTCTAAAGCTTTCTTT.